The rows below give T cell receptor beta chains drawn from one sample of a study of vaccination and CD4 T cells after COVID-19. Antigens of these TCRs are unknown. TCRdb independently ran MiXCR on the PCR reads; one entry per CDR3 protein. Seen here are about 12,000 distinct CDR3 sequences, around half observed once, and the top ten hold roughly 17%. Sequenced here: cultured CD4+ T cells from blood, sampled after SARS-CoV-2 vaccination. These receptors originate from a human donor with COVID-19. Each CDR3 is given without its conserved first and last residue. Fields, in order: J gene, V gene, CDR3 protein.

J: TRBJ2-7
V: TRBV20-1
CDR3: SARPDPGQGYEQY

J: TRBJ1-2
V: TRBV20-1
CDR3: SARGWDGNYGYT

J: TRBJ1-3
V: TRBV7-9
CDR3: ASSPLGGAGNTIY

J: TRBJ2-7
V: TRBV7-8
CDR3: ASSPHPSGSSYEQY

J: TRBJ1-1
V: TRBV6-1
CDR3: AISESRGGSNTEAF

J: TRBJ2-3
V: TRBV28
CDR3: ASSGGAIIYTQY

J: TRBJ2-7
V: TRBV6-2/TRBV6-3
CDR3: ASSYPNRGQTSYEQY

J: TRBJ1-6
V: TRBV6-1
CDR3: AISGQKNSPLH

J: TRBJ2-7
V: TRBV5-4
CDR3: ASSLVGRYEQY

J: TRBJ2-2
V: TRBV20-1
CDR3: SARSGQGATGELF

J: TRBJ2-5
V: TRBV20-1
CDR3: SASRGGETQY

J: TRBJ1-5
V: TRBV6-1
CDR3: ASRPGQGSRQGYQPQH

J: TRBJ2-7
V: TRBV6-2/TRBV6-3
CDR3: ASRRDQQY

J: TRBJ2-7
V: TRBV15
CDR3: PTSRDRVAGTEQY

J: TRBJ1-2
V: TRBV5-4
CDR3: ASSFTEDGYT

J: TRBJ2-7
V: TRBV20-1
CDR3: SAPTSGGVRSYEQY

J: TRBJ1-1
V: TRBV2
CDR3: ASRRQPEAF

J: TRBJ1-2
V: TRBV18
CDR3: ASSPREGGYT

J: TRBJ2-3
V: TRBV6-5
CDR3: ASSYLAGKSDTQY

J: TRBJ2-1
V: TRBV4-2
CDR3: ASSQRTSGGTDEQF

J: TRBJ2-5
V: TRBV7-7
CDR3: ASSFTAGGVMETQY

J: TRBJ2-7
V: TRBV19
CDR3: ASSIGGPYSYEQY

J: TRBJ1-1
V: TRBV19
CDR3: ASSIGTGTGPGRAF

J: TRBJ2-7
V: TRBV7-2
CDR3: ASSLYQGNYEQY

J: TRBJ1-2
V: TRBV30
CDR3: AWRPGKFPYGYT

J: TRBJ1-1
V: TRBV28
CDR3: ASSLIYRGGITEAF

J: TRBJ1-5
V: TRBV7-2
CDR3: ASSFRVSNQPQH

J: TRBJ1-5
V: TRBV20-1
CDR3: SASGQAKQPQH

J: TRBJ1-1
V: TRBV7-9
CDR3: ASSFPAPGVAF